This T cell receptor beta chain was captured by sequencing in a study of Ad26.COV2.S vaccination and SARS-CoV-2 variants. Study results and limitations: Breadth and depth estimates from TCRs may understate total T cell responses. Marked by substantial breadth, spike-specific CD8+ and CD4+ T cell responses were reportedly seen after vaccination. It was vaccine recipients, not placebo recipients, who had the higher spike-specific TCR breadth.

Notes on this clone: Antigen unknown.

Data came from immunoSEQ multiplex PCR; TCRdb stores just in-frame clones and leaves some out. In the table there are some 190,000 clones, roughly 89% of which are singletons. The CDR3 contains 14 residues. V lost 6 bases to trimming and J lost 4 bases; unmatched junction nucleotides: 9. The V gene's germline CDR1 is SGDLS and CDR2 YYNGEE. The sample in question was peripheral blood, obtained after recovery from COVID-19. The gene calls are TRBV9 and TRBJ2-7; 8 bases are a match to TRBD1. The TCR comes from a human donor who had recovered from COVID-19. The CDR3 sequence: CASTPGQAPYEQYF. The CDR3 DNA follows: TGTGCCAGCACACCGGGACAGGCTCCTTACGAGCAGTACTTC.